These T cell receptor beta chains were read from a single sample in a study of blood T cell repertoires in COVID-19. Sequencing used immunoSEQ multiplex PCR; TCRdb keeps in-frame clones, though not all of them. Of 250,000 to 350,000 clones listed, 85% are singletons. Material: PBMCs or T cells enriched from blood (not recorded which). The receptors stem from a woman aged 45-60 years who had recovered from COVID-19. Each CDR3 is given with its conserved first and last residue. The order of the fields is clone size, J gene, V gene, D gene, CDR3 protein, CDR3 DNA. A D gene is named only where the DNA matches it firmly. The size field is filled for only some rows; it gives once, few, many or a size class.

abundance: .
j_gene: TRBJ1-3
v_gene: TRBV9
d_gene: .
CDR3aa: CASSVEFGSLGNTIYF
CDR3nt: TGTGCCAGCAGCGTAGAATTTGGCTCTTTGGGAAACACCATATATTTT

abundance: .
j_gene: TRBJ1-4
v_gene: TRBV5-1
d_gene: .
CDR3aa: CASSLGGENEKLFF
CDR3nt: TGCGCCAGCAGCTTAGGAGGGGAAAATGAAAAACTGTTTTTT

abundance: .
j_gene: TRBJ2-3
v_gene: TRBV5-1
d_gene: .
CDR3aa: CASRNGGRDTDTQYF
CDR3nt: TGCGCCAGCAGAAACGGAGGGCGGGATACAGATACGCAGTATTTT

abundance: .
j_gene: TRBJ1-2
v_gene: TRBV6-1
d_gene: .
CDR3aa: CASSETPQLVTEGYTF
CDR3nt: TGTGCCAGCAGTGAAACCCCCCAATTAGTAACAGAAGGCTACACCTTC

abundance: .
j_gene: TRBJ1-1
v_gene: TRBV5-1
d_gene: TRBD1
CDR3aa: CASSSWSSGGLNTEAFF
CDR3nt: TGCGCCAGCAGCTCATGGTCGTCAGGGGGTTTGAACACTGAAGCTTTCTTT

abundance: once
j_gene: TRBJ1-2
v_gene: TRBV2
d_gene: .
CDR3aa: CASSVVLVEGYTF
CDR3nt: TGTGCCAGCAGTGTAGTCCTAGTAGAAGGCTACACCTTC

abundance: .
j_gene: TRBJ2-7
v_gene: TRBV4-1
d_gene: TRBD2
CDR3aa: CASSQASGMVSYEQYF
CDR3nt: TGCGCCAGCAGCCAAGCTAGCGGGATGGTTTCCTACGAGCAGTACTTC

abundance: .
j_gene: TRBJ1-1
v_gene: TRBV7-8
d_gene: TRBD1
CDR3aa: CASSRDRDTEAFF
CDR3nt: TGTGCCAGCAGCCGGGACAGAGACACTGAAGCTTTCTTT

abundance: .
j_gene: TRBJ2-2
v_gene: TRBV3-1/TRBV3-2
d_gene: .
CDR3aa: CASSQVRGTGELFF
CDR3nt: TGTGCCAGCAGCCAGGTGCGAGGTACCGGGGAGCTGTTTTTT

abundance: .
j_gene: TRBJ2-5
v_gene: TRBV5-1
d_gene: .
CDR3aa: CASSLGREETQYF
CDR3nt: TGCGCCAGCAGCTTGGGGCGGGAAGAGACCCAGTACTTC

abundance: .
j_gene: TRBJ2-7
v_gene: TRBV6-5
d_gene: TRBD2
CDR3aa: CASRTGTSGNHEQYF
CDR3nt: TGTGCCAGCAGAACCGGGACTAGCGGGAACCACGAGCAGTACTTC

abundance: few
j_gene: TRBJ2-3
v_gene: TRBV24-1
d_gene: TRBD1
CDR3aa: CATSAHDRARTDTQYF
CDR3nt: TGTGCCACCAGTGCTCACGACAGGGCGCGCACAGATACGCAGTATTTT

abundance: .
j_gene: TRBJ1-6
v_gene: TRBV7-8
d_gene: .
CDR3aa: CASSPNENSPLHF
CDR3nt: TGTGCCAGCAGCCCAAATGAGAATTCACCCCTCCACTTT

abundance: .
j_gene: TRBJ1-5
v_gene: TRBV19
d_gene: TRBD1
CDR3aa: CASRLDRASNQPQHF
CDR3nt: TGTGCCTCGAGGCTTGACAGGGCCTCCAATCAGCCCCAGCATTTT

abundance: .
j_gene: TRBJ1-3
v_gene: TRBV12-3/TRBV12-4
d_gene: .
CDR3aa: CASSLRGGTIYF
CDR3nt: TGTGCCAGCAGTTTAAGGGGAGGTACCATATATTTT

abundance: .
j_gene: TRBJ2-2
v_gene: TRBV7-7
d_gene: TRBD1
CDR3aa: CASSSRGGANTGELFF
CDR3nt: TGTGCCAGCAGCTCAAGAGGGGGCGCGAACACCGGGGAGCTGTTTTTT

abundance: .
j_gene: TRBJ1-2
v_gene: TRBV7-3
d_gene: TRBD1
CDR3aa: CASSLHGGDSYGYTF
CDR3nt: TGTGCCAGCAGCTTACACGGGGGGGACAGCTATGGCTACACCTTC

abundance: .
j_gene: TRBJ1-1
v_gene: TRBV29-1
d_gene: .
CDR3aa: CSADLGGGGTEAFF
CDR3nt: TGCAGCGCCGACCTTGGCGGGGGCGGCACTGAAGCTTTCTTT

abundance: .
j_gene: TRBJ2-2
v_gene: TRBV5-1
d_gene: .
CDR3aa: CASSLVGTKDTGELFF
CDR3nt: TGCGCCAGCAGCTTGGTTGGGACAAAGGACACCGGGGAGCTGTTTTTT

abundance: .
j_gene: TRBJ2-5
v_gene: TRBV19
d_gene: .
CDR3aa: CASLNRATETQYF
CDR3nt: TGTGCCAGTTTAAACAGGGCGACGGAGACCCAGTACTTC

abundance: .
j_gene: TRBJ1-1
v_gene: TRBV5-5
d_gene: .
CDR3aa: CASSPLGGMAFF
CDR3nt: TGTGCCAGCAGTCCGCTTGGGGGCATGGCTTTCTTT

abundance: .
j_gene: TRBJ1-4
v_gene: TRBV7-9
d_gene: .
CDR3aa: CASEQSNEKLFF
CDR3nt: TGTGCCAGCGAACAGAGTAATGAAAAACTGTTTTTT

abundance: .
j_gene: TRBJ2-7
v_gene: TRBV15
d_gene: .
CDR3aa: CATKNRDSREQYF
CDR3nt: TGTGCCACCAAAAACAGGGATTCACGCGAGCAGTACTTC

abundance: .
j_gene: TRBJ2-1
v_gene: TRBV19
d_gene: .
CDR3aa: CASSPGLRDNEQFF
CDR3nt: TGTGCCAGTAGCCCGGGGTTGCGGGACAATGAGCAGTTCTTC

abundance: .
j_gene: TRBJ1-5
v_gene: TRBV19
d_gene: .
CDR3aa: CASSNWAANQPQHF
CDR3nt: TGTGCCAGTAGTAATTGGGCCGCAAATCAGCCCCAGCATTTT

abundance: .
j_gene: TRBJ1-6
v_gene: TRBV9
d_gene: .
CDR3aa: CASSATGLGNSPLHF
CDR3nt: TGTGCCAGCAGCGCAACAGGGCTCGGAAATTCACCCCTCCACTTT

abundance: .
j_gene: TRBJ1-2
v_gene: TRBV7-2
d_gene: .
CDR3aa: CASSLFGRVDGYTF
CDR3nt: TGTGCCAGCAGCTTATTCGGCAGGGTGGACGGCTACACCTTC

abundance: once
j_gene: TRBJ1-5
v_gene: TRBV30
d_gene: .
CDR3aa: CAWSRGLGQPQHF
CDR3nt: TGTGCCTGGAGTCGGGGGTTGGGTCAGCCCCAGCATTTT

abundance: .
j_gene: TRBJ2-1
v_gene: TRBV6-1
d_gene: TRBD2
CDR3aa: CASSEASGRDYNEQFF
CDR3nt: TGTGCCAGCAGTGAAGCCTCGGGGAGGGACTACAATGAGCAGTTCTTC

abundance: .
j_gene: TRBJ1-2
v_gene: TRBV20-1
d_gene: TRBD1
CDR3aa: CSAVRGHGYTF
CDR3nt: TGCAGTGCTGTCAGGGGGCATGGCTACACCTTC

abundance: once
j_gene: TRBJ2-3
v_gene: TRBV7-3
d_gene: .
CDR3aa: CASSYLPGGTDTQYF
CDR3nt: TGTGCCAGCAGCTACCTCCCGGGTGGAACAGATACGCAGTATTTT

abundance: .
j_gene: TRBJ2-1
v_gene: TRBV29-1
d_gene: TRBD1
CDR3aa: CSVEMGRTGGQFF
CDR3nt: TGCAGCGTTGAAATGGGCAGGACAGGGGGCCAGTTCTTC

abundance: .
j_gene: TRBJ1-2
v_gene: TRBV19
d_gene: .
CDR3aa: CASTSGDTNYGYTF
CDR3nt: TGTGCCAGTACCTCGGGAGATACTAACTATGGCTACACCTTC

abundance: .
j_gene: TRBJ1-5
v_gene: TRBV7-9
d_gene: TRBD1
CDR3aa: CASSLGTGVNQPQHF
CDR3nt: TGTGCCAGCAGCTTAGGGACAGGGGTCAATCAGCCCCAGCATTTT

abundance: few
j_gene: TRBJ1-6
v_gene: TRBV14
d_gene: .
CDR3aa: CASSQAGVGSYNSPLHF
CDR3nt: TGTGCCAGCAGCCAAGCCGGGGTGGGCTCCTATAATTCACCCCTCCACTTT

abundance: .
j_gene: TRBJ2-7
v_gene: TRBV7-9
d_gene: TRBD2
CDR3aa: CASSLVVTGGSYEQYF
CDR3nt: TGTGCCAGCAGCTTAGTAGTAACGGGAGGATCCTACGAGCAGTACTTC

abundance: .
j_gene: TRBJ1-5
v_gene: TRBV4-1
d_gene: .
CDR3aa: CASTRTYSNQPQHF
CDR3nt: TGCGCCAGCACCCGCACCTATAGCAATCAGCCCCAGCATTTT

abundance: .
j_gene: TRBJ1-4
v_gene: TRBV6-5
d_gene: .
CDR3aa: CASSYSSSRREKLFF
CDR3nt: TGTGCCAGCAGTTACTCGAGCTCGAGGAGGGAAAAACTGTTTTTT

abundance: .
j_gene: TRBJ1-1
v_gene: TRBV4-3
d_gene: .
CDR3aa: CASSQEQLNTEAFF
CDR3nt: TGCGCCAGCAGCCAAGAACAGCTGAACACTGAAGCTTTCTTT

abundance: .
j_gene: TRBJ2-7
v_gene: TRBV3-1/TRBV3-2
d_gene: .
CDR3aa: CASSRVSYEQYF
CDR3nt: TGTGCCAGCAGCCGAGTCTCCTACGAGCAGTACTTC

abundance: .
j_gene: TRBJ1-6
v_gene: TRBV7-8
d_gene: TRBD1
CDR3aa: CASSSGTGPFTLHF
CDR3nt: TGTGCCAGCAGCTCCGGGACAGGACCGTTTACCCTCCACTTT